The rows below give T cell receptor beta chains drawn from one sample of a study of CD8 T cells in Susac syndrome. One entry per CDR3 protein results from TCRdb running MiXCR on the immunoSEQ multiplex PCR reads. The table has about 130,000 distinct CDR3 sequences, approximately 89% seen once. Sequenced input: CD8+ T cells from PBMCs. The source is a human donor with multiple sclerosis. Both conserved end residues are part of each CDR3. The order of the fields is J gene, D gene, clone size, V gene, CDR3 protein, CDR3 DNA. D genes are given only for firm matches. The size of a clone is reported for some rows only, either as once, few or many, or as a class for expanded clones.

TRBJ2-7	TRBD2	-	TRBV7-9	CASSLVERGPSHEQYF	TGTGCCAGCAGCTTAGTAGAGCGGGGCCCCTCCCACGAGCAGTACTTC
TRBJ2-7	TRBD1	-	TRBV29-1	CSVDGWDRDRVYEQYF	TGCAGCGTTGATGGATGGGACCGGGACAGGGTATACGAGCAGTACTTC
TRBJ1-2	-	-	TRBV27	CASVLAPNYGYTF	TGTGCCAGCGTTTTAGCTCCTAACTATGGCTACACCTTC
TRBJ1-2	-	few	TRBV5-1	CASWEQHIYGYTF	TGCGCCAGCTGGGAACAGCACATCTATGGCTACACCTTC
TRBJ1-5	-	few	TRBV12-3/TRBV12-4	CASSPVYSNQPQHF	TGTGCCAGCAGCCCCGTATATAGCAATCAGCCCCAGCATTTT
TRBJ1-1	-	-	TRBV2	CASSSGAEAFF	TGTGCCAGCAGTTCGGGGGCGGAAGCTTTCTTT
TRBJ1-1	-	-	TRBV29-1	CSGLRDTAEAFF	TGCAGCGGCCTCAGGGACACGGCTGAAGCTTTCTTT
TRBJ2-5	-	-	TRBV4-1	CASSPPRGDRTQYF	TGCGCCAGCAGCCCCCCAAGGGGAGATCGGACCCAGTACTTC
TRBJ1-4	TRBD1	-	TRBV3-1	CASSPGTGREKLFF	TGTGCCAGCAGCCCGGGGACAGGGAGGGAAAAACTGTTTTTT
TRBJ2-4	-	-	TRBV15	CATSRHREATNIQYF	TGTGCCACCAGCAGGCACAGGGAAGCTACAAACATTCAGTACTTC
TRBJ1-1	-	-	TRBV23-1	CASSQLSPKFPFLNTEAFF	TGCGCCAGCAGTCAATTGAGTCCAAAGTTTCCTTTTTTGAACACTGAAGCTTTCTTT
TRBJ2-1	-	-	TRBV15	CATSIQRVYNEQFF	TGTGCCACCAGCATCCAGCGGGTGTACAATGAGCAGTTCTTC
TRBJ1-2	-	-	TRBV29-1	CSVEDRENYGYTF	TGCAGCGTTGAAGATCGGGAAAACTATGGCTACACCTTC
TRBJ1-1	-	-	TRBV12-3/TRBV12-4	CASSFSTIRIAEAFF	TGTGCCAGCAGTTTTTCCACAATAAGGATCGCTGAAGCTTTCTTT
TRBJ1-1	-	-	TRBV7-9	CASSLGGGGFDTEAFF	TGTGCCAGCAGTCTCGGAGGGGGGGGGTTTGACACTGAAGCTTTCTTT
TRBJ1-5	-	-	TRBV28	CASSLMIGTTVNNQPQHF	TGTGCCAGCAGTTTGATGATAGGGACAACCGTTAACAATCAGCCCCAGCATTTT
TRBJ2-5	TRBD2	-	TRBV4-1	CASSQVAGGPKGETQYF	TGCGCCAGCAGCCAAGTGGCGGGAGGACCAAAAGGAGAGACCCAGTACTTC
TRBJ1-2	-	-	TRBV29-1	CSVAGDGYTF	TGCAGCGTTGCGGGGGATGGCTACACCTTC
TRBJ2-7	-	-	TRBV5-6	CASLPWGGYSYEQYF	TGTGCCAGCCTCCCGTGGGGCGGATACTCCTACGAGCAGTACTTC
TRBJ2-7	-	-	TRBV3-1	CASSQFFGRNYEQYF	TGTGCCAGCAGCCAATTTTTCGGTCGTAACTACGAGCAGTACTTC
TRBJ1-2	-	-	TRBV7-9	CASSSPLESSGYTF	TGTGCCAGCAGTTCCCCGTTGGAGTCGAGTGGCTACACCTTC
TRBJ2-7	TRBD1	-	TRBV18	CASSPGQSPEQYF	TGTGCCAGCTCACCGGGACAGAGCCCCGAGCAGTACTTC
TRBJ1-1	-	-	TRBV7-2	CASSLGFGGEAFF	TGTGCCAGCAGCTTAGGGTTTGGGGGTGAAGCTTTCTTT
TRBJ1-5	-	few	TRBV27	CASSPRQPLNQPQHF	TGTGCCAGCAGTCCGCGACAGCCACTTAATCAGCCCCAGCATTTT